This T cell receptor beta chain originates from a study of CD8 T cells in Susac syndrome. After extraction with the RNeasy kit, about 0.45 to 1 ug of the RNA was reverse transcribed using random hexamers. Amplification of TCR beta CDR3 by immunoSEQ multiplex PCR spanned 54 Vbeta and 13 Jbeta. TCRdb re-analysed the immunoSEQ multiplex PCR reads in MiXCR, keeping a single row per CDR3 protein. Of about 210,000 distinct CDR3 sequences in the sample, roughly 95% are singletons; the top ten hold approximately 0.094%. Through negative isolation, CD4+ and CD8+ T cells were obtained, while TEMRA cells were enriched using FACS. With 3 bases removed from V and 4 bases from J, the gap between germline ends came to 6 bases. Per the germline V gene, CDR1 is SGHTA and CDR2 is FQGNSA. The CDR3 sequence is 12 residues long.

This sequence joins TRBV7-2 and TRBJ2-5, with D hard to call. Sequenced sample: CD4+ T cells from PBMCs. The clonotype was recovered from a human donor in good health. The CDR3 loop is CASSFVPETQYF. CDR3 nucleotides: TGTGCCAGCAGCTTTGTACCAGAGACCCAGTACTTC.